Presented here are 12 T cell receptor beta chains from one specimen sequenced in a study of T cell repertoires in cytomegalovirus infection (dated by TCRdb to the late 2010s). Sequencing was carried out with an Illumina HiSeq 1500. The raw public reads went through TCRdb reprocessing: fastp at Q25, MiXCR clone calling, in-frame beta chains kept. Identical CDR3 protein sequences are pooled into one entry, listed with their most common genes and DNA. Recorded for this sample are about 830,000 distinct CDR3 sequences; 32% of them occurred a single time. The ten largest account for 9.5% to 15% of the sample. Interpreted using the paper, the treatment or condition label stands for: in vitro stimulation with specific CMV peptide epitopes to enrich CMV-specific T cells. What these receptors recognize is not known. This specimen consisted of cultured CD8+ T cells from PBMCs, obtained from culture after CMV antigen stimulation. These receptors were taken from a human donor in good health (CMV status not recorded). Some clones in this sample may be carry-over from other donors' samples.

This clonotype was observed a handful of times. This CDR3 reads CASRLTSGGARGADTQYF. Written as DNA, the CDR3 is TGTGCCAGCAGGCTTACTAGCGGGGGGGCCAGAGGGGCAGATACGCAGTATTTT. J is TRBJ2-3 and V is TRBV6-1, with 13 bases identical to TRBD2. Germline assignment: CDR1 MNHNS and CDR2 SASEGT. Trimming removed 6 bases from V and 4 bases from J; junction bases left unmatched: 13. The length of the CDR3 is 18 residues.

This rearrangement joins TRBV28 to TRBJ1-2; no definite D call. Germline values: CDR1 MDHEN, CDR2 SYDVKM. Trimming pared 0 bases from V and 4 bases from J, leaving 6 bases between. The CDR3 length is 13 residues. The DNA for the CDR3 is TGTGCCAGCAGTTTATGGACCTCCTATGGCTACACCTTC. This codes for CASSLWTSYGYTF.

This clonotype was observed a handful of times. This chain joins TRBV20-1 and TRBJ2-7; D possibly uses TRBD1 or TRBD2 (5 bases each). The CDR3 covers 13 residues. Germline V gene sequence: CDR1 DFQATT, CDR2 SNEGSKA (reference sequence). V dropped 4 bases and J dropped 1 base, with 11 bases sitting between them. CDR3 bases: TGCAGTGCTACCGGGACGGTTTCCTACGAGCAGTACGTC. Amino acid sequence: CSATGTVSYEQYV.

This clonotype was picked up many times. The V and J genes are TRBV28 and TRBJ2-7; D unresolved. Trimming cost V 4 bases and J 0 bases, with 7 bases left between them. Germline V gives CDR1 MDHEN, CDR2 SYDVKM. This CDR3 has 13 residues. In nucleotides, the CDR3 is TGTGCCAGCAGTTCGGCCAGCTCCTACGAGCAGTACGTC. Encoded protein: CASSSASSYEQYV.

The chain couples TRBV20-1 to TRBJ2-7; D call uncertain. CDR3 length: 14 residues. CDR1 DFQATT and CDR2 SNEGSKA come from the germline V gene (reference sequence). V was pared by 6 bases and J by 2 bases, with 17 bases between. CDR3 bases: TGCAGTGCCCCGACCGGATGGGCTACCTACGAGCAGTACTTC. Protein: CSAPTGWATYEQYF.

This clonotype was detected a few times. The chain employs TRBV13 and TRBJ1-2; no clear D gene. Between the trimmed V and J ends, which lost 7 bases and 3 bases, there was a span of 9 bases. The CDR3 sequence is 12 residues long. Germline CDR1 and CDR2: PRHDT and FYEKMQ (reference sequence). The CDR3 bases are TGTGCCAGCACGGGGAGGGACTATGGCTACACCTTC. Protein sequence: CASTGRDYGYTF.

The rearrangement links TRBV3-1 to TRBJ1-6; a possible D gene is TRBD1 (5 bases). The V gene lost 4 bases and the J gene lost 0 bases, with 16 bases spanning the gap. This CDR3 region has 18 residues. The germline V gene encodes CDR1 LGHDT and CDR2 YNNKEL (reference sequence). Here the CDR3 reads CASSPGDRRGSYNSPLHF. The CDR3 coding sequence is TGTGCCAGCAGCCCCGGAGATCGTAGGGGCTCCTATAATTCACCCCTCCACTTT.

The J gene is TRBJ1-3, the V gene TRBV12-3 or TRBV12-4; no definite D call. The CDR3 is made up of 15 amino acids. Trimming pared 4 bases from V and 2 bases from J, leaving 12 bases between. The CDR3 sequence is CASSSPGRAGNTIYF. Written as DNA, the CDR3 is TGTGCCAGCAGTTCCCCGGGGAGGGCTGGAAACACCATATATTTT.

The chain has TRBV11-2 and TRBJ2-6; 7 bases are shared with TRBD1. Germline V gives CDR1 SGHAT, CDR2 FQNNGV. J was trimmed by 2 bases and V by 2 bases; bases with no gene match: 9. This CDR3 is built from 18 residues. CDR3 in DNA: TGTGCCAGCAGCTTATCAGGTGTAACAGGGGCTGGGGCCAACGTCCTGACTTTC. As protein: CASSLSGVTGAGANVLTF.

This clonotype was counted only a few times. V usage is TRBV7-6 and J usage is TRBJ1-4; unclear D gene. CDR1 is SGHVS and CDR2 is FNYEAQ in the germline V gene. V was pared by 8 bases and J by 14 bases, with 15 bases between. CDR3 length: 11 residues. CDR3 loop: CASGSFPELFF. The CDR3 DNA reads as TGTGCCAGCGGATCCTTCCCCGAGCTGTTTTTT.

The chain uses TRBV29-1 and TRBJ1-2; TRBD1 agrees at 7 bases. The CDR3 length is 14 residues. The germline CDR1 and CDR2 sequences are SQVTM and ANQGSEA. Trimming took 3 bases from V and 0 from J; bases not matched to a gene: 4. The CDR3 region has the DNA TGCAGCGTTGAGGGACAGAAACCTAACTATGGCTACACCTTC. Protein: CSVEGQKPNYGYTF.

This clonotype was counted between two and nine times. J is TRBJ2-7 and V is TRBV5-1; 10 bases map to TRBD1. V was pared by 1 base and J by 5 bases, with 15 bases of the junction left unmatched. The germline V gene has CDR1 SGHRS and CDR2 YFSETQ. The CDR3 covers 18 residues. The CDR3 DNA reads TGCGCCAGCAGCTTGCCGCCGACAGGGGGCAGGTGGCTCGACGAGCAGTACTTC. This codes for CASSLPPTGGRWLDEQYF.